This passage covers 10 T cell receptor beta chains from one sample sequenced in a study of blood T cell repertoires in COVID-19. Sequencing was performed with immunoSEQ multiplex PCR; in TCRdb, only in-frame clones are kept and a portion is missing. The table includes a few hundred thousand clones, 82% detected once. Source material: peripheral blood. These TCRs come from a woman aged 18 to 35 with acute or convalescent COVID-19.

The chain uses TRBV7-9 and TRBJ1-6; 8 nucleotides line up with TRBD1. V was clipped by 4 bases and J by 9 bases; unmatched bases: 20. The CDR3 runs 19 residues. In germline, CDR1 is SEHNR, CDR2 FQNEAQ (reference sequence). The CDR3: CASSSGGGHRDRSFSPLHF. The CDR3, as DNA: TGTGCCAGCAGCTCAGGGGGCGGACACCGGGACAGGTCCTTTTCACCCCTCCACTTT. Variable domain in full (rest from reference TRBV7-9 and TRBJ1-6): DTGVSQNPRHKITKRGQNVTFRCDPISEHNRLYWYRQTLGQGPEFLTYFQNEAQLEKSRLLSDRFSAERPKGSFSTLEIQRTEQGDSAMYLCASSSGGGHRDRSFSPLHFGNGTRLTVT.

The chain has TRBV7-8 and TRBJ2-7; 8 bases align to TRBD1. V gave up 4 bases and J gave up 2 bases; unmatched junction bases: 7. The CDR3 totals 15 residues. Germline-derived CDR1 and CDR2 are SGHVS and FQNEAQ. The CDR3 protein is CASSSAGQGPYEQYF. CDR3 DNA sequence: TGTGCCAGCAGCTCCGCCGGACAGGGTCCCTACGAGCAGTACTTC.

The CDR3 bases are TGTGCCAGCAGTCCCTTACAAATCGGACAGAGAAGCTACGAGCAGTACTTC. Translating gives CASSPLQIGQRSYEQYF. This chain joins TRBV27 and TRBJ2-7; tentatively, D is TRBD1 (6 bases). V lost 5 bases and J 3 bases, leaving 23 bases between the germline ends. The CDR3 contains 17 residues. The germline V gene has CDR1 MNHEY and CDR2 SMNVEV (reference sequence).

This clone appeared once. The chain is built from TRBV7-2 and TRBJ1-4; no clear D. V was trimmed by 5 bases and J by 4 bases, leaving 14 bases between them. This CDR3 contains 15 residues. CDR1 is SGHTA and CDR2 is FQGNSA in the germline V gene. CDR3 sequence: CASSPRVGDNEKLFF. For the CDR3, the DNA is TGTGCCAGCAGCCCGCGTGTCGGGGATAATGAAAAACTGTTTTTT. The full variable domain, its missing parts supplied by reference TRBV7-2 and TRBJ1-4, is GAGVSQSPSNKVTEKGKDVELRCDPISGHTALYWYRQSLGQGLEFLIYFQGNSAPDKSGLPSDRFSAERTGGSVSTLTIQRTQQEDSAVYLCASSPRVGDNEKLFFGSGTQLSVL.

A single count supports this clone. The DNA for the CDR3 is TGCGCCAGCAGCCAAGAGGCGGTTGGTGAAAAACTGTTTTTT. The encoded protein is CASSQEAVGEKLFF. The chain has TRBV4-1 and TRBJ1-4; D is undetermined. Germline V gives CDR1 MGHRA, CDR2 YSYEKL. V was pared by 0 bases and J by 7 bases, with 9 bases between. The CDR3 has 14 amino acids.

CDR3 nucleotide sequence: TGTGCCAGTAGTATAGATTCGTTACCCCGACAGGGGGCCTATGGCTACACCTTC. Residues: CASSIDSLPRQGAYGYTF. V and J are TRBV19 and TRBJ1-2, with 10 bases lining up with TRBD1. The V gene's germline CDR1 is LNHDA and CDR2 SQIVND (reference sequence). V was pared by 0 bases and J by 4 bases, with 11 bases of the junction left unmatched. This CDR3 comprises 18 residues.

This clone was seen a single time. The genes are TRBV2 and TRBJ2-1; D might be TRBD2 (5 bases). The CDR3 sequence is 14 residues long. V was shortened by 5 bases and J by 0 bases, with 8 bases between the two germline ends. In germline, CDR1 is SNHLY, CDR2 FYNNEI. The CDR3: CASSPTSSYNEQFF. The CDR3 DNA is TGTGCCAGCAGTCCAACTAGCTCCTACAATGAGCAGTTCTTC.

The chain employs TRBV19 and TRBJ1-1; tentative D call: TRBD1 (5 bases). Trimming left V 8 bases short and J 0 bases short, with 10 bases between. Looked up from germline, CDR1 is LNHDA and CDR2 is SQIVND (reference sequence). The CDR3 covers 13 residues. This CDR3 reads CASGAELNTEAFF. CDR3 DNA sequence: TGTGCCAGTGGGGCTGAATTGAACACTGAAGCTTTCTTT.

Comment on this clone: At one end, the junction sequence differs from germline, possibly due to a read error. V usage is TRBV6-5 and J usage is TRBJ1-5, with D maybe TRBD1 (6 bases). CDR1 is MNHEY, CDR2 SVGAGI, per germline. The CDR3 totals 13 residues. Here the CDR3 reads CASSPDSKQPQHF. In DNA form, the CDR3 reads TGTGCCAGCAGCCCGGACAGCAAGCAGCCCCAGCATTTT.

This clone appeared a single time. The chain links TRBV12-5 to TRBJ2-1, with a weak D call TRBD2 (7 bases). This CDR3 is 16 amino acids long. Germline V gene data show CDR1 as LGHNT and CDR2 as FRNRAP. With 0 bases removed from V and 8 bases from J, the gap between germline ends came to 17 bases. The CDR3: CASGLVPGEGGHEQFF. In DNA form, the CDR3 reads TGTGCTAGTGGTTTGGTACCAGGGGAGGGGGGCCATGAGCAGTTCTTC.